The rows below give T cell receptor beta chains drawn from one sample of a study of OX40 agonist ivuxolimab in advanced cancers. Using immunoSEQ multiplex PCR, the repertoire was profiled, and TCRdb retains in-frame clones only, with some absent. Of about 13,000 clones in the sample, 75% to 90% were seen once. This material consisted of CD4+ or CD8+ T cells sorted from blood, taken in a trial of the OX40 agonist ivuxolimab. These receptors were collected from an adult with an advanced solid tumor such as melanoma, head and neck, liver or kidney cancer. CDR3s include the opening cysteine and the closing phenylalanine or tryptophan. Size values are once, few and many counts, or a class for expanded clones, and some rows have none.

j_call v_call clone_size cdr3_aa
TRBJ2-2 TRBV19 few CASSIANTGELFF
TRBJ2-7 TRBV25-1 - CASSKTGVNFYF
TRBJ1-6 TRBV5-1 - CASSLVGAGVNSPLHF
TRBJ1-1 TRBV9 - CASRPLRDRGEAFF
TRBJ1-5 TRBV9 - CASSVGAGTQPQHF
TRBJ1-1 TRBV7-3 - CASAGDNTEAFF
TRBJ2-1 TRBV13 - CASSSAGGLTYNEQFF
TRBJ2-2 TRBV5-4 - CASSSPQGGELFF
TRBJ2-7 TRBV6-6 - CASSPPSSGRSEQYF
TRBJ2-2 TRBV19 - CASSNTLEQNTGELFF
TRBJ2-5 TRBV10-2 - CASSESWRGARREETQYF
TRBJ2-3 TRBV6-6 few CASSYSGADTQYF
TRBJ2-1 TRBV25-1 - CASSGDRYNEQFF
TRBJ2-7 TRBV5-6 - CASSLGGLADYEQYF
TRBJ2-5 TRBV5-5 - CASSLWGGSQETQYF
TRBJ2-5 TRBV6-1 - CASSGRGTQETQYF
TRBJ2-1 TRBV9 few CASSPPSIAEQFF
TRBJ2-7 TRBV11-1 few CASSFRDSSYEQYF
TRBJ2-5 TRBV27 - CASSLQGVQETQYF
TRBJ1-2 TRBV5-1 - CASSPTDRAAGYTF
TRBJ2-7 TRBV7-2 - CASSPTPNYEQYF
TRBJ2-5 TRBV27 - CASSLGARGETQYF
TRBJ1-3 TRBV15 - CATSGESGNTIYF
TRBJ2-7 TRBV7-9 - CASSQTSGGKSHEQYF
TRBJ2-7 TRBV9 - CASSVGDRGYEQYF
TRBJ2-5 TRBV6-4 - CASSPGTSGQETQYF